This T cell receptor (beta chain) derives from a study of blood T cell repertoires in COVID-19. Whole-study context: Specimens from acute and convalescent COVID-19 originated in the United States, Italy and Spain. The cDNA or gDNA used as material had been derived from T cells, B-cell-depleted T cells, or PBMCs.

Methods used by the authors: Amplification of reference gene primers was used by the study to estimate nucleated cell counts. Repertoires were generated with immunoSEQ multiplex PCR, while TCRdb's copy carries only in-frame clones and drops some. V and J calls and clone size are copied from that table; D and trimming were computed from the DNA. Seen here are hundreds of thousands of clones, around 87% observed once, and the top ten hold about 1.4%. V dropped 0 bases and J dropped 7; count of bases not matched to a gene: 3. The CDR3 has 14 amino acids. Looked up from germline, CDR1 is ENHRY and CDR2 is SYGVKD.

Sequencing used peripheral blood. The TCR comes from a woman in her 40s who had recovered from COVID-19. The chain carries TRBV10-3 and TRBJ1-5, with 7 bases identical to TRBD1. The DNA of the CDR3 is TGTGCCATCAGTGAGTCGGCGACAGGGCAGCCCCAGCATTTT. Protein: CAISESATGQPQHF.